This T cell receptor (beta chain) comes out of a study of T cells in Graves' hyperthyroidism and ophthalmopathy. Study results and limitations: The authors' 13 V-J model separated ophthalmopathy from stable hyperthyroidism. Most thyroid-expanded clonotypes above 0.001 were also found in blood.

This clonotype was detected ten times or more. The antigen remains undetermined. This CDR3 comprises 15 residues. V dropped 1 base and J dropped 3; count of bases not matched to a gene: 0. Per the germline V gene, CDR1 is SGHTA and CDR2 is FQGNSA. TCR beta CDR3 region amplification was performed from RNA transcripts. Carried out on the TCR CDR3, a first-round RT-PCR used the HTBI primer set. Via MiXCR, TCRdb re-called the multiplex PCR reads, giving one row per CDR3 protein. This table has over 350,000 distinct CDR3 sequences, less than 20% appearing once. This TCR was sampled from a man aged 18 to 30 with Graves' ophthalmopathy. Sequencing was performed on blood. The chain joins TRBV7-2 to TRBJ2-7, with 13 bases that match TRBD2. CDR3 sequence: CASSLGLAGGYEQYF. The DNA of the CDR3 is TGTGCCAGCAGCTTAGGACTAGCGGGGGGCTACGAGCAGTACTTC.